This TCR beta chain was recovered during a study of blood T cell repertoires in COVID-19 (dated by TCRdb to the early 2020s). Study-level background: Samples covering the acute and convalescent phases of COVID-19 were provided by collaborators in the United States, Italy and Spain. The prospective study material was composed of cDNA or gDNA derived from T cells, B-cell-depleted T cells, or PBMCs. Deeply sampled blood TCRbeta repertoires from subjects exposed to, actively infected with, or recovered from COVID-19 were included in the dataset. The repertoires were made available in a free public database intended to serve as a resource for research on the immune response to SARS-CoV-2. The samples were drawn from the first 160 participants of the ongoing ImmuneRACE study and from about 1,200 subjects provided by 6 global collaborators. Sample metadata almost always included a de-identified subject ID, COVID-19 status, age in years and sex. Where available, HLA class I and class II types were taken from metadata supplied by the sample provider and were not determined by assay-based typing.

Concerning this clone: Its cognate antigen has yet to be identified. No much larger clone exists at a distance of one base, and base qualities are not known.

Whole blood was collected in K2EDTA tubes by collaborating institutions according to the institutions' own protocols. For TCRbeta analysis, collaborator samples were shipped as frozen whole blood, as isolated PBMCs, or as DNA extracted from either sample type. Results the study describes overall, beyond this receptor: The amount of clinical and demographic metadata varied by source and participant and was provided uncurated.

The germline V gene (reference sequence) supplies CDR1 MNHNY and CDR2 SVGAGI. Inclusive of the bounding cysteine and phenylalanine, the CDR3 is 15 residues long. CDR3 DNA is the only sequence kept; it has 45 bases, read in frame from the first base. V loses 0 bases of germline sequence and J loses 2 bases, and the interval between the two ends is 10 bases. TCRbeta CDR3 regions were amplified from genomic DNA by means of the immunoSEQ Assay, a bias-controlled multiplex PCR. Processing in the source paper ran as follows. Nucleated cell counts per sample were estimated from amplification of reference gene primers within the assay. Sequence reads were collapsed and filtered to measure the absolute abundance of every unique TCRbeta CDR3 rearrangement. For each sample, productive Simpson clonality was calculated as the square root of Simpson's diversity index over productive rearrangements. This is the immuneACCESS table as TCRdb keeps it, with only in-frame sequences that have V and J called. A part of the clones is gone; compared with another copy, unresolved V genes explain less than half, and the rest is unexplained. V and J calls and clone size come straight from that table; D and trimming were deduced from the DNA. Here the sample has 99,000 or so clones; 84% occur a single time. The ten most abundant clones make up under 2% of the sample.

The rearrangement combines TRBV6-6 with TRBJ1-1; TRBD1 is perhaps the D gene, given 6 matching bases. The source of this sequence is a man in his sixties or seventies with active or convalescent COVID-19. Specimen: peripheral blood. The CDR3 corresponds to CASSYSRQDNTEAFF. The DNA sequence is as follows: TGTGCCAGCAGTTACTCGAGACAGGATAACACTGAAGCTTTCTTT.